These 10 T cell receptor beta chains were sequenced from one sample in a study of T cells after yellow fever vaccination. Each CDR3 protein gets one entry after TCRdb re-called the 5' RACE reads with MiXCR. The table lists about 53,000 distinct CDR3 sequences, more than 5.5% of them singletons. Material: CD8+ T cells sorted from PBMCs, obtained on the day of the first yellow fever vaccination. These receptors were obtained from a man aged 18 to 30 who received the YFV17D yellow fever vaccine.

The chain combines TRBV20-1 with TRBJ1-1; D gene ambiguous. Per the germline V gene, CDR1 is DFQATT and CDR2 is SNEGSKA (reference sequence). The CDR3 runs 13 residues. V was clipped by 1 base and J by 2 bases, with 8 bases between them. The CDR3 here is CSARGLGNTEAFF. The CDR3 nucleotides read TGCAGTGCTAGAGGATTGGGTAACACTGAAGCTTTCTTT.

This clonotype turned up a few times. The V and J genes are TRBV12-3 or TRBV12-4 and TRBJ2-3; D not certain. Trimming stripped 5 bases from V and 2 bases from J, with 11 bases between. CDR3 length: 14 residues. Here the CDR3 DNA reads TGTGCCAGCAGTATCGCCTGGGTCACAGATACGCAGTATTTT. Translated, it gives CASSIAWVTDTQYF.

This clonotype appeared many times. V usage is TRBV20-1 and J usage is TRBJ2-3; 9 bases line up with TRBD2. V lost 0 bases and J lost 0; bases outside the gene matches: 10. Germline V gene data show CDR1 as DFQATT and CDR2 as SNEGSKA (reference sequence). This CDR3 spans 18 amino acids. CDR3 sequence: CSAREITSGGLSTDTQYF. Here the CDR3 DNA reads TGCAGTGCTAGAGAAATTACCAGCGGGGGGCTGAGCACAGATACGCAGTATTTT.

This clonotype has just a few counts. This chain connects TRBV4-1 to TRBJ2-1; D unclear. Trimming stripped 4 bases from V and 8 bases from J, with 9 bases between. The CDR3 has 12 amino acids. The germline CDR1 and CDR2 sequences are MGHRA and YSYEKL. CDR3 nucleotides: TGCGCCAGCAGCCGGTCCCTTGATGAGCAGTTCTTC. It specifies CASSRSLDEQFF.

This clonotype has at least ten counts. The chain uses TRBV29-1 and TRBJ1-2; TRBD1 aligns across 7 bases. Germline CDR1 and CDR2: SQVTM and ANQGSEA. The CDR3 runs 14 residues. J gave up 3 bases and V 1 base, and 5 bases lay outside the gene matches. The DNA for the CDR3 is TGCAGCGTTGAAGTGACAGGGACCGACTATGGCTACACCTTC. This encodes CSVEVTGTDYGYTF.

The genes are TRBV7-2 and TRBJ1-2, with TRBD1 as a possible D gene (5 bases). Trimming took 7 bases from V and 0 from J, leaving 12 bases between them. The germline gives CDR1 SGHTA, CDR2 FQGNSA. The CDR3 is 14 amino acids. The CDR3 DNA reads as TGTGCCAGCAACGCTCCACAGGCTAACTATGGCTACACCTTC. Protein: CASNAPQANYGYTF.

The chain joins TRBV3-1 to TRBJ2-7; 10 bases agree with TRBD1. This CDR3 contains 16 residues. V trimming: 1 base; J trimming: 3 bases; junction bases outside the gene matches: 6. The germline V gene encodes CDR1 LGHDT and CDR2 YNNKEL (reference sequence). The CDR3 protein is CASSQAGQGMSYEQYV. The CDR3 DNA reads as TGTGCCAGCAGCCAAGCGGGACAGGGGATGAGCTACGAGCAGTACGTC.

This clonotype occurred many times. The chain couples TRBV5-1 to TRBJ2-3, with 9 bases aligning to TRBD2. CDR1 SGHRS and CDR2 YFSETQ come from the germline V gene. V lost 0 bases to trimming and J lost 4 bases; unmatched junction nucleotides: 6. The CDR3 spans 16 residues. CDR3 region: CASSLEVAGGADTQYF. CDR3 sequence (DNA): TGCGCCAGCAGCTTGGAGGTGGCGGGGGGGGCAGATACGCAGTATTTT.

V usage is TRBV6-1 and J usage is TRBJ2-3; no clear D. V was cut by 1 base and J by 0 bases, with 17 bases left in between. Per the germline V gene, CDR1 is MNHNS and CDR2 is SASEGT. The CDR3 covers 18 residues. The CDR3 DNA reads as TGTGCCAGCAGTGAAGAGTCTAGAGTCTTCACTAGCACAGATACGCAGTATTTT. Protein product: CASSEESRVFTSTDTQYF.

The V call is TRBV7-6, the J call TRBJ2-3; maybe TRBD2 (6 bases). Per germline, CDR1 SGHVS and CDR2 FNYEAQ. Trimming cost V 0 bases and J 6 bases, with 10 bases left between them. This CDR3 region has 14 residues. The CDR3 nucleotides are TGTGCCAGCAGCTTAGCCGGGGGATATGATACGCAGTATTTT. As protein: CASSLAGGYDTQYF.